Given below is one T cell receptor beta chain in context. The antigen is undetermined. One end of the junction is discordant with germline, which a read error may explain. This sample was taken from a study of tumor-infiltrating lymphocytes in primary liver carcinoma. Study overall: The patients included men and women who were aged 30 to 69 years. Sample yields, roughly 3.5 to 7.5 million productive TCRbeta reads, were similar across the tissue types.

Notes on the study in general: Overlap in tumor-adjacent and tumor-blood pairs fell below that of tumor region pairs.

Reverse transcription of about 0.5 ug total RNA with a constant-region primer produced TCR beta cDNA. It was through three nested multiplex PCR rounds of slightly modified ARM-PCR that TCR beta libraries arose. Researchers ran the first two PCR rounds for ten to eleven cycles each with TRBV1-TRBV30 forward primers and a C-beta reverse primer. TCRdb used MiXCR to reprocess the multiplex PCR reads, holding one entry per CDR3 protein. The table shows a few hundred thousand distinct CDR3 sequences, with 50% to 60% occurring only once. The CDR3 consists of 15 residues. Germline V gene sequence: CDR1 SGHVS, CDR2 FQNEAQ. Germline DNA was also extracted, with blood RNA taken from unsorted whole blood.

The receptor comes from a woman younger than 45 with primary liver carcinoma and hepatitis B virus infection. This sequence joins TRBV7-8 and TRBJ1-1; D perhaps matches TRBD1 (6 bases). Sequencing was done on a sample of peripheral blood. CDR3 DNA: TGTGCCGGCAGCTCCCGATTCCAGGGGACTTACATGGTTTTCTTT. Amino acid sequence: CAGSSRFQGTYMVFF.